Sequencing of this TCR beta chain was carried out in a study of monozygotic twins with inflammatory bowel disease. Germline-derived CDR1 and CDR2 are MGHRA and YSYEKL. The CDR3 is made up of 14 amino acids. TCRdb re-called the 5' RACE reads and shows each CDR3 protein once, DNA omitted. This sample's table reports around 380,000 distinct CDR3 sequences. Sequencing was carried out using blood. J is TRBJ1-2 and V is TRBV4-1; TCRdb names TRBD1, which stays unverified in the absence of DNA. The sequence was obtained from a human donor with ulcerative colitis or Crohn's disease, or a healthy co-twin of an affected twin (not recorded which). The CDR3 spells CASSQGDRGSGYTF.